The 5 T cell receptor beta chains reported below all come from one sample, sequenced in a study of blood T cell repertoires in COVID-19. TCRdb's copy holds only in-frame clones and misses some; the assay was immunoSEQ multiplex PCR. Here the sample spans just over 90,000 clones, about 86% being singletons. The source material was peripheral blood. These receptors came from a woman of 80 years or more with acute or convalescent COVID-19.

The table lists this clone with a few counts. This rearrangement joins TRBV10-2 to TRBJ2-1; D might be TRBD2 (7 bases). Germline CDR1 reads WSHSY; CDR2 reads SAAADI. With 4 bases removed from V and 8 bases from J, the gap between germline ends came to 33 bases. The CDR3 covers 20 residues. CDR3 amino acids: CASSAPGGRGTRGGYHEQFF. CDR3 DNA: TGCGCCAGCAGTGCCCCCGGAGGGCGGGGGACCCGAGGGGGATACCATGAGCAGTTCTTC.

V is TRBV4-2 and J is TRBJ2-7; D is undetermined. The V end was cut by 0 bases, the J end by 7 bases, with 10 bases between. This CDR3 spans 13 amino acids. Germline CDR1 is LGHNA and CDR2 is YNFKEQ. CDR3: CASSQDSSREQYF. CDR3 bases: TGTGCCAGCAGCCAAGACAGCTCGCGGGAGCAGTACTTC.

V is TRBV6-5 and J is TRBJ1-1, with TRBD1 as a possible D gene (5 bases). Germline V gene sequence: CDR1 MNHEY, CDR2 SVGAGI. V was cut by 6 bases and J by 1 base, with 12 bases left in between. The CDR3 is 14 residues long. The CDR3 region has the DNA TGTGCCAGCAGATGGGGGGGTGCGAACACTGAAGCTTTCTTT. It specifies CASRWGGANTEAFF.

The J gene is TRBJ1-2, the V gene TRBV2; D gene unclear. There are 12 residues in the CDR3. Trimming shortened V by 4 bases and J by 4 bases, and 7 bases separated the two germline ends. Germline V gene sequence: CDR1 SNHLY, CDR2 FYNNEI. CDR3 DNA: TGTGCCAGCAGTGGGCAGGCCTATGGCTACACCTTC. Translation: CASSGQAYGYTF. The whole variable domain, remainder taken from reference TRBV2 and TRBJ1-2, is EPEVTQTPSHQVTQMGQEVILRCVPISNHLYFYWYRQILGQKVEFLVSFYNNEISEKSEIFDDQFSVERPDGSNFTLKIRSTKLEDSAMYFCASSGQAYGYTFGSGTRLTVV.

This rearrangement joins TRBV7-8 to TRBJ1-2, with TRBD1 as a possible D gene (6 bases). Germline CDR1 reads SGHVS; CDR2 reads FQNEAQ. The CDR3 consists of 13 residues. Deletions cut 5 bases from V and 8 bases from J, with 15 bases between. CDR3 sequence: CASSNSGVWGYTF. CDR3 bases: TGTGCCAGCAGCAACTCAGGGGTCTGGGGCTACACCTTC.